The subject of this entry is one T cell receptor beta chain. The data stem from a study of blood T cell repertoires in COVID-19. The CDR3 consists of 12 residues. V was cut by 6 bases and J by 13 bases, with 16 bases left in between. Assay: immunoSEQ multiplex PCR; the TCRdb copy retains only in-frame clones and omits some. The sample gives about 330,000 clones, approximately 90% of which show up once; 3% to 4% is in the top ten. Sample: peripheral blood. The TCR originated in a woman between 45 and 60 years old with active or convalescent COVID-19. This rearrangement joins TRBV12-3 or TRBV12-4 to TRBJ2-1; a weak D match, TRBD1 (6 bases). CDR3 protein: CASSRGSAEQFF. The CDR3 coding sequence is TGTGCCAGCAGCAGGGGTTCGGCAGAACAGTTCTTC.